The present TCR beta chain was sequenced within a study of Ad26.COV2.S vaccination and SARS-CoV-2 variants. V lost 5 bases, J lost 9 bases, and 13 bases stayed unmatched. The CDR3 is 16 amino acids. Germline V gene data show CDR1 as SGHTA and CDR2 as FQGNSA. A note on this clone: Its target is unknown.

Notes on the study in general: In vaccinated individuals, spike-specific CD8+ and CD4+ T cell responses reportedly displayed substantial breadth. Ad26.COV2.S recipients had broader spike-specific TCRs (P = 0.0014). Analyses of TCR breadth and depth may have underestimated total T cell responses. Placebo recipients and vaccine recipients were similar in non-spike TCR breadth.

Profiled with immunoSEQ multiplex PCR; TCRdb holds only in-frame clones, not every one. This sample has approximately 340,000 clones, with 92% found just once. The chain links TRBV7-2 to TRBJ2-1; 10 bases align to TRBD2. Sequences were derived from peripheral blood, sampled after recovery from COVID-19. The sequence was obtained from a human donor who had recovered from COVID-19. CDR3 coding DNA: TGTGCCAGCAGCCTACGACTAAGCGGGGGGGCCAGTGAGCAGTTCTTC. As protein: CASSLRLSGGASEQFF.